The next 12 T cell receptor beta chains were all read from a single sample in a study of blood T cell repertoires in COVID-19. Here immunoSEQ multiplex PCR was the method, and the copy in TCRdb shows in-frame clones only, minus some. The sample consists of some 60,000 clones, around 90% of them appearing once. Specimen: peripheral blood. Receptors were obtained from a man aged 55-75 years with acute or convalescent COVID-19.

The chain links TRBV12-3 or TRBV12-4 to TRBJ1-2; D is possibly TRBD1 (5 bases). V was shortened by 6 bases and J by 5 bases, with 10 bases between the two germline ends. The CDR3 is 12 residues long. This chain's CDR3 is CASSPRGYGYTF. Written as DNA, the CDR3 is TGTGCCAGCAGCCCCCGGGGGTATGGCTACACCTTC.

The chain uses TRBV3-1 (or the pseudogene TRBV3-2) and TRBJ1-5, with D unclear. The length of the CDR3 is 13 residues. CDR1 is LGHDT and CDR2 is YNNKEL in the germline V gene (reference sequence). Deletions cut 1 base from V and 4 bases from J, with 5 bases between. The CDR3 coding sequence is TGTGCCAGCAGCCAAGCCCATAATCAGCCCCAGCATTTT. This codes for CASSQAHNQPQHF.

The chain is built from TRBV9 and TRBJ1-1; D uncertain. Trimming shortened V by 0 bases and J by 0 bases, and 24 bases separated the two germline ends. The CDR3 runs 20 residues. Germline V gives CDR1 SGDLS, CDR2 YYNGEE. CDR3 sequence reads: CASSVGAYQVGGGMNTEAFF. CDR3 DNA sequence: TGTGCCAGCAGCGTAGGAGCGTACCAGGTGGGAGGTGGTATGAACACTGAAGCTTTCTTT.

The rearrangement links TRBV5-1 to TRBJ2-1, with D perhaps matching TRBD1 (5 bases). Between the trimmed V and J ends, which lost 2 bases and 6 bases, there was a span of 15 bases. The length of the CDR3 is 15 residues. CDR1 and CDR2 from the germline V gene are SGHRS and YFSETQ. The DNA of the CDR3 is TGCGCCAGCAGCTTAGCCAGGGCTGTCGCCAATGAGCAGTTCTTC. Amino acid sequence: CASSLARAVANEQFF.

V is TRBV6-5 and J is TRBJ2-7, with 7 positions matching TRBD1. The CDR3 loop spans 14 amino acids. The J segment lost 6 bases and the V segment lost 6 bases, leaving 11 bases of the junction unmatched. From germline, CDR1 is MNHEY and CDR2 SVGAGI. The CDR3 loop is CASRPTGDHSEQYF. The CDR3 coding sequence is TGTGCCAGCAGGCCCACAGGGGATCATAGCGAGCAGTACTTC.

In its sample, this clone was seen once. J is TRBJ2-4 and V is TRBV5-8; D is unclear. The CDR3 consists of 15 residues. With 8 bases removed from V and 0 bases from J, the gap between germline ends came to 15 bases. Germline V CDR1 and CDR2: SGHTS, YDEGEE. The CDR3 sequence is CASPPGSLAKNIQYF. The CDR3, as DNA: TGTGCCAGTCCACCAGGTTCGTTAGCCAAAAACATTCAGTACTTC.

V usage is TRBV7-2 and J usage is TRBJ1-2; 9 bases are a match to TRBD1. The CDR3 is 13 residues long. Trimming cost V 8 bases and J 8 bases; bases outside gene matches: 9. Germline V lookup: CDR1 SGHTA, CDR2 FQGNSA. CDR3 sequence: CASLVTGGWGYTF. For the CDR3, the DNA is TGTGCCAGCCTTGTAACAGGGGGCTGGGGCTACACCTTC.

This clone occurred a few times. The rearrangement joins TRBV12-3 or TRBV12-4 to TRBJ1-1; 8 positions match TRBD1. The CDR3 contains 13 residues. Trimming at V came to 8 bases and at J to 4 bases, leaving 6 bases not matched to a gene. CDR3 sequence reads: CASGDRLITEAFF. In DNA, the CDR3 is TGTGCCAGCGGGGACAGGCTAATCACTGAAGCTTTCTTT.

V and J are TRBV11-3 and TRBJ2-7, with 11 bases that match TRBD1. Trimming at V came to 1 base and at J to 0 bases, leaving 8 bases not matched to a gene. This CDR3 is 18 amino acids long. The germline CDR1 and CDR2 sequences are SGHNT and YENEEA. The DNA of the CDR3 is TGTGCCAGCAGCTTAGGGACAGGGGGCGCGTCCTTCTCCTACGAGCAGTACTTC. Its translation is CASSLGTGGASFSYEQYF.

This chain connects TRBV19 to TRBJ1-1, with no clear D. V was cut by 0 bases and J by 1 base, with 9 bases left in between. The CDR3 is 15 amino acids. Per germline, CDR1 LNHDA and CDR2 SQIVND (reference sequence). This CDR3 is CASSIDAGRNTEAFF. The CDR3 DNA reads TGTGCCAGTAGTATAGATGCCGGGAGGAACACTGAAGCTTTCTTT.

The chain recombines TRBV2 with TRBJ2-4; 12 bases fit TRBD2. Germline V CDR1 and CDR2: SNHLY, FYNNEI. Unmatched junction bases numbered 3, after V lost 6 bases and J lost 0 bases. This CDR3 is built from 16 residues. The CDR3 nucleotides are TGTGCCAGCAGCCAACTAGCGGGGGGAGCCAAAAACATTCAGTACTTC. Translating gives CASSQLAGGAKNIQYF.

The CDR3 protein is CASSTTQGAREKTQYF. In DNA form, the CDR3 reads TGTGCCAGCAGCACTACTCAGGGGGCGCGGGAAAAGACCCAGTACTTC. V is TRBV7-9 and J is TRBJ2-5; TRBD1 agrees at 8 bases. The CDR3 loop spans 16 amino acids. J was trimmed by 6 bases and V by 5 bases; bases with no gene match: 14. From germline, CDR1 is SEHNR and CDR2 FQNEAQ (reference sequence).